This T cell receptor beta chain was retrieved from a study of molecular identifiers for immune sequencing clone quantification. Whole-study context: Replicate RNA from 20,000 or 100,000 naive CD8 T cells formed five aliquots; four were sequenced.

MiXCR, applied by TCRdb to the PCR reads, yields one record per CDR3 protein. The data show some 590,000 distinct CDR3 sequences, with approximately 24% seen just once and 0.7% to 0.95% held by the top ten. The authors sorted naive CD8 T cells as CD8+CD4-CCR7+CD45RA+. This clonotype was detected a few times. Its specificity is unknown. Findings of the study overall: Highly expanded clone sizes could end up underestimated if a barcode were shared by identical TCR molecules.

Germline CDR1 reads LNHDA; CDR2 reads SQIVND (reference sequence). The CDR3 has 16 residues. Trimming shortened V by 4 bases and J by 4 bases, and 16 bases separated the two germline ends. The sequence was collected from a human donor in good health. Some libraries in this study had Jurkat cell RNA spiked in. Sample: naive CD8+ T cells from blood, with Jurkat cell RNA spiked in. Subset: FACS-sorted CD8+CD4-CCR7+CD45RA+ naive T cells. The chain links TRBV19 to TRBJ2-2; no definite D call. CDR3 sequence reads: CASSKLGPERTGELFF. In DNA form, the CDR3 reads TGTGCCAGTAGTAAGCTCGGGCCGGAGCGCACCGGGGAGCTGTTTTTT.